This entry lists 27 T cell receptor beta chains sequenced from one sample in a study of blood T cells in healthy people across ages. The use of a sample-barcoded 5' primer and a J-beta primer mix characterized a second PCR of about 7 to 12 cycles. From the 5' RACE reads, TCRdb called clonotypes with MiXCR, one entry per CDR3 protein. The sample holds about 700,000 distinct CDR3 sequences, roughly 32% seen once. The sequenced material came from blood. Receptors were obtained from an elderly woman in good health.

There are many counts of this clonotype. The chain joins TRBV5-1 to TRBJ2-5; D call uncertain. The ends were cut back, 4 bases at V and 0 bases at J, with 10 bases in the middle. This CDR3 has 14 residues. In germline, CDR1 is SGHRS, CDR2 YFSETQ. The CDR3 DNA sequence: TGCGCCAGCAGCCCGACGCCAAACCAAGAGACCCAGTACTTC. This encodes CASSPTPNQETQYF.

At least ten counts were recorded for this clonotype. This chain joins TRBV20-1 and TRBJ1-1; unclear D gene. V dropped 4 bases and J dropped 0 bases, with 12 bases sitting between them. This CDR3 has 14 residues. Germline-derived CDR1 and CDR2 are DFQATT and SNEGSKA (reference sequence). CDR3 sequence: CSATRQTMNTEAFF. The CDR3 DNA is TGCAGTGCTACCAGACAAACCATGAACACTGAAGCTTTCTTT.

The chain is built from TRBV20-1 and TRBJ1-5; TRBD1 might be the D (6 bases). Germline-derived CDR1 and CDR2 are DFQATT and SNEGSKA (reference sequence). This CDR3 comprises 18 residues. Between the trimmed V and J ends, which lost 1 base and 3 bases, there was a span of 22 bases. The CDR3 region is CSARAERGNRENNQPQHF. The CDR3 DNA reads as TGCAGTGCTAGAGCCGAACGGGGGAACAGGGAGAACAATCAGCCCCAGCATTTT.

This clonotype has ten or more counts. CDR3 sequence reads: CASSHPGVETQYF. The CDR3 bases are TGCGCCAGCAGCCATCCAGGCGTCGAGACCCAGTACTTC. The gene calls are TRBV4-1 and TRBJ2-5; D call uncertain. Trimming removed 3 bases from V and 5 bases from J, with 10 bases in between. The CDR3 runs to 13 residues. The germline V gene has CDR1 MGHRA and CDR2 YSYEKL.

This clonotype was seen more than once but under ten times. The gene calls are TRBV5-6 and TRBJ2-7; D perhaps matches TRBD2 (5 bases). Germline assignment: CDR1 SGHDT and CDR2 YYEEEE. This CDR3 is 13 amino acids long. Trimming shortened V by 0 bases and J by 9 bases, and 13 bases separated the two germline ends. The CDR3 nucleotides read TGTGCCAGCAGCTTGGGACGTCGAGGGTCGCAGTACTTC. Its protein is CASSLGRRGSQYF.

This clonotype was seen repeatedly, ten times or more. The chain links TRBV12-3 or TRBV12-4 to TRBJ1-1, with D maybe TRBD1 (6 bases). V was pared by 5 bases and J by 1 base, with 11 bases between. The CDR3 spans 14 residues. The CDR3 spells CASSQGGRNTEAFF. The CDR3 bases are TGTGCCAGCAGTCAAGGGGGGAGGAACACTGAAGCTTTCTTT.

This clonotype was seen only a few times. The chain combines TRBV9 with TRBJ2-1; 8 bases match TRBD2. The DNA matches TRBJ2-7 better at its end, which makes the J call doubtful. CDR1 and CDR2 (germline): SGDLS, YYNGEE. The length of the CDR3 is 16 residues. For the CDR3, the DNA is TGTGCCAGCAGCGCTTCCGGGGGGGTGTCCTACAATGAGCAGTACTTC. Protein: CASSASGGVSYNEQYF.

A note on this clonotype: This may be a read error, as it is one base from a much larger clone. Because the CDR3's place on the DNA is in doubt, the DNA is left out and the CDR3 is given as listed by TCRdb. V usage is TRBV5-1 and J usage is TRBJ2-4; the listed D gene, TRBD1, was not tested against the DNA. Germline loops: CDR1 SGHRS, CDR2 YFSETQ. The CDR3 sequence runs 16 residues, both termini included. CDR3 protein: CASSQVAGGAGNIRYF.

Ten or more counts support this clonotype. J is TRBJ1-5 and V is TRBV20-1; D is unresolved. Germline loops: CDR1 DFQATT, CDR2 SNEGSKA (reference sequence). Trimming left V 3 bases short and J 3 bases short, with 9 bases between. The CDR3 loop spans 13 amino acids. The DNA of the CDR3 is TGCAGTGCTAGTCCGGGGATCAATCAGCCCCAGCATTTT. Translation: CSASPGINQPQHF.

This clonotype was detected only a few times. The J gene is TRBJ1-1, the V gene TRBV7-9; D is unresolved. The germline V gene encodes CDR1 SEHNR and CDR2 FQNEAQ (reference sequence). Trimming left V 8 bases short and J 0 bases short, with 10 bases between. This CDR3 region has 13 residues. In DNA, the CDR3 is TGTGCCAGCCGGAGAGAGCTGAACACTGAAGCTTTCTTT. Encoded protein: CASRRELNTEAFF.

CDR3 nucleotide sequence: TGTGCCAGCAGCCCCCCCGGGACAGGGAAGGCTGAAGCTTTCTTT. This sequence encodes CASSPPGTGKAEAFF. This rearrangement joins TRBV28 to TRBJ1-1; TRBD1 matches at 9 bases. V lost 6 bases and J lost 6; bases outside the gene matches: 11. Germline loops: CDR1 MDHEN, CDR2 SYDVKM. This CDR3 comprises 15 residues.

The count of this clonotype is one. The CDR3 DNA is TGCAGTGCCCCTACGCCGACAGACTATAATTCACCCCTCCACTTT. Its protein is CSAPTPTDYNSPLHF. The gene calls are TRBV20-1 and TRBJ1-6, with a tentative D call TRBD1 (5 bases). The CDR3 has 15 amino acids. Germline assignment: CDR1 DFQATT and CDR2 SNEGSKA (reference sequence). Deletions cut 6 bases from V and 3 bases from J, with 15 bases between.

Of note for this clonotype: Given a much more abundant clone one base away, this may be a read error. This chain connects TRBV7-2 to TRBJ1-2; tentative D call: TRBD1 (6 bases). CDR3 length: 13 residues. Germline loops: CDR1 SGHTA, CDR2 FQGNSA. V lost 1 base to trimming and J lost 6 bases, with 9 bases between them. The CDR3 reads CASSLVGAHGYTF. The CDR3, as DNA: TGTGCCAGCAGCTTAGTGGGGGCCCATGGCTACACCTTC.

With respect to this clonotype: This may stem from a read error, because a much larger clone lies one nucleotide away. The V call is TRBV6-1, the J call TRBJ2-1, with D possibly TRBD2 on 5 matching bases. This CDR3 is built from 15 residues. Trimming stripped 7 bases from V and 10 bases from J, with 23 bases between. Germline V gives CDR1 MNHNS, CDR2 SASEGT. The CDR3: CASTFTVRALYEQFF. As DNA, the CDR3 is TGTGCCAGCACCTTTACAGTGAGGGCCCTCTACGAGCAGTTCTTC.

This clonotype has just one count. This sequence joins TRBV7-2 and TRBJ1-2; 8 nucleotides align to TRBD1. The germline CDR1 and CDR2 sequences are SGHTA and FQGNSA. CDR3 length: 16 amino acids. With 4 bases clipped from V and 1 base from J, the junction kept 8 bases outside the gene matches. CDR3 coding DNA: TGTGCCAGCAGCTCTAGGACAGGGCTTTATAACTATGGCTACACCTTC. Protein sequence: CASSSRTGLYNYGYTF.

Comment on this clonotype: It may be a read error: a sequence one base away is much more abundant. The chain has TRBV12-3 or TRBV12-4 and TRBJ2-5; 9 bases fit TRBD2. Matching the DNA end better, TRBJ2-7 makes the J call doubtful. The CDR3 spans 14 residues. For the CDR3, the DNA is TGTGCCAGCAGGGGACGGGGCGGGGGGGACGAGCAGTACTTC. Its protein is CASRGRGGGDEQYF.

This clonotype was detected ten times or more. CDR3 sequence reads: CASSRMRTVTTYEQYF. CDR3 nucleotide sequence: TGTGCCAGCAGCAGAATGAGGACAGTCACTACCTACGAGCAGTACTTC. The V and J genes are TRBV21-1 and TRBJ2-7; the table's D call, TRBD1, has no DNA check behind it. TRBV21-1 is classified as a pseudogene. There are 16 residues in the CDR3.

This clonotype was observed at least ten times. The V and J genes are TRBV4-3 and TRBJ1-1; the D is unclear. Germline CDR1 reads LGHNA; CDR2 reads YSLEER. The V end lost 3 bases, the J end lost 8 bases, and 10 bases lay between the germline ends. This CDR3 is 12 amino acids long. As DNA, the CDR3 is TGCGCCAGCAGCCAGGAGGATCGGGAAGCTTTCTTT. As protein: CASSQEDREAFF.

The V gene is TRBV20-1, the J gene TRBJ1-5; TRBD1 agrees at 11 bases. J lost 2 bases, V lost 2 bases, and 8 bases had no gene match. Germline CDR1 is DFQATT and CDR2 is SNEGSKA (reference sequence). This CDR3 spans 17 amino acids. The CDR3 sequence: CSARRTGGYWGNQPQHF. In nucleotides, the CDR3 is TGCAGTGCTAGAAGGACAGGGGGCTATTGGGGCAATCAGCCCCAGCATTTT.

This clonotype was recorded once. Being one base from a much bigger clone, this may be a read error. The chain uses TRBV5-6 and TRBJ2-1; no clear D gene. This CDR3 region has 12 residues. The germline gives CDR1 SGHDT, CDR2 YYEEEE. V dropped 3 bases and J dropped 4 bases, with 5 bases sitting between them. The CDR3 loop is CASSSLYNEQFF. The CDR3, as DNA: TGTGCCAGCAGCTCTTTGTACAATGAGCAGTTCTTC.

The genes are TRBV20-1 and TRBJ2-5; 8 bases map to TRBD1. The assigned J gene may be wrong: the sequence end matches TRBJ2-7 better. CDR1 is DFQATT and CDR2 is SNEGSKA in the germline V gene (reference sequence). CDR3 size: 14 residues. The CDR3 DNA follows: TGCAGTGCTCAGCCGACAGGGGACTTCTACGAGCAGTACTTC. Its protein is CSAQPTGDFYEQYF.

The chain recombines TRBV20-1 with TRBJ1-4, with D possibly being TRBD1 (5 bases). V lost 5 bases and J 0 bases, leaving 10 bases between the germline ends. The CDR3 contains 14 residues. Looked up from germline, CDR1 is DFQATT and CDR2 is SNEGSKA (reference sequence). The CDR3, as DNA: TGCAGTGCTTTTCGACAGACAACTAATGAAAAACTGTTTTTT. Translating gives CSAFRQTTNEKLFF.

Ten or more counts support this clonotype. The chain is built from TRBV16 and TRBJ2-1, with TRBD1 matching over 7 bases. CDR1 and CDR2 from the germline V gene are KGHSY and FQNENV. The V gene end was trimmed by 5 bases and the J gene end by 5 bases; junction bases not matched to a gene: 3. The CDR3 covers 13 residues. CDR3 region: CASSVGQNNEQFF. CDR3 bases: TGTGCCAGCAGCGTGGGACAGAACAATGAGCAGTTCTTC.

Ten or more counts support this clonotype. The CDR3 DNA reads as TGCAGTGCTCCCCTAGGACTAGCGGGCGTTAATGAGCAGTTCTTC. Translated: CSAPLGLAGVNEQFF. The V gene is TRBV20-1, the J gene TRBJ2-1, with 11 nucleotides matching TRBD2. V shed 5 bases and J 7 bases; nucleotides not matched to a gene: 10. The CDR3 is 15 amino acids. Germline-derived CDR1 and CDR2 are DFQATT and SNEGSKA (reference sequence).

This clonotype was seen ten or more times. The CDR3 loop reads CASSGDVAGRDEQYF. The CDR3 DNA sequence: TGTGCCAGCAGTGGAGACGTTGCCGGAAGGGACGAGCAGTACTTC. V usage is TRBV6-1 and J usage is TRBJ2-7; D is uncertain. Germline CDR1 MNHNS, CDR2 SASEGT. Trimming took 4 bases from V and 5 from J, leaving 18 bases between them. There are 15 residues in the CDR3.

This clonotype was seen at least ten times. CDR3 residues: CSVEEQGRYDGYTF. The CDR3, as DNA: TGCAGCGTTGAAGAACAGGGCCGATATGATGGCTACACCTTC. This rearrangement joins TRBV29-1 to TRBJ1-2; maybe TRBD1 (6 bases). The V and J ends lost 0 bases and 6 bases respectively, with 14 bases between them. Germline CDR1 SQVTM, CDR2 ANQGSEA. This CDR3 region has 14 residues.

The CDR3: CSAKTGTDLRYF. CDR3 bases: TGCAGTGCTAAGACCGGGACAGATCTTCGGTACTTC. The chain has TRBV20-1 and TRBJ2-7; 7 bases agree with TRBD1. The germline V gene encodes CDR1 DFQATT and CDR2 SNEGSKA (reference sequence). V lost 4 bases and J lost 12; bases outside the gene matches: 12. This CDR3 spans 12 amino acids.